This T cell receptor (beta chain) was found in a study of control samples from healthy donors and cancer patients. The CDR3 loop spans 16 amino acids. From germline, CDR1 is LNHDA and CDR2 SQIVND (reference sequence). V lost 3 bases to trimming and J lost 1 base, with 15 bases between them. Clones were sequenced by immunoSEQ multiplex PCR, and TCRdb holds only the in-frame ones, with some missing. The sample shows around 67,000 clones, about nine tenths of them seen only once. This chain joins TRBV19 and TRBJ1-1; D is perhaps TRBD1 (5 bases). The TCR sequence derives from a man aged 55 to 69 with colorectal cancer. Sequenced material: PBMCs. CDR3 bases: TGTGCCAGTAGTATTAATGGGGCAGGGAGGAACACTGAAGCTTTCTTT. Protein product: CASSINGAGRNTEAFF.